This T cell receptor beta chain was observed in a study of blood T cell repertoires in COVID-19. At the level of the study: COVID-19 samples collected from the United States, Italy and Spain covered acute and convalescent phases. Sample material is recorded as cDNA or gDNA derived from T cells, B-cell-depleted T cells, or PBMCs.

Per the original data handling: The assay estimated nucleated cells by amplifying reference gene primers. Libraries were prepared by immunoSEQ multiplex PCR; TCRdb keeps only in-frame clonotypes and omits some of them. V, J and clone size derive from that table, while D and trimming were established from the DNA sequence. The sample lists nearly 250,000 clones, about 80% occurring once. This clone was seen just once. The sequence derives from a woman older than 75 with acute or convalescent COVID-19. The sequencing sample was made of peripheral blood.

CDR3: CASSSPDRGNTIYF. DNA of the CDR3: TGTGCCAGCAGCTCCCCCGACAGGGGAAACACCATATATTTT. The rearrangement links TRBV7-2 to TRBJ1-3, with D maybe TRBD1 (6 bases). Germline V CDR1 and CDR2: SGHTA, FQGNSA. The CDR3 is 14 amino acids. With 4 bases removed from V and 4 bases from J, the gap between germline ends came to 11 bases.